This paragraph covers one T cell receptor beta chain sequence. What it binds is not known. This CDR3 comprises 21 residues. V gave up 0 bases and J gave up 0 bases; unmatched junction bases: 13. These data are taken from a study of PD-L1 blockade in urothelial cancer. Study as a whole: In the patient group, twenty-five of 29 were males with bladder-origin urothelial cancer. A median approximately 150,000 T cells were found in blood samples. Study outcomes and limitations: A below-median TCR clonality in blood before treatment predicted better survival. At 3 weeks on treatment, tumor-associated clones expanded more with durable benefit.

The protocol was immunoSEQ multiplex PCR, while the TCRdb copy is restricted to in-frame clones and leaves out a portion. Of tens of thousands of clones in the sample, 90% are singletons; the top ten hold around 1.5%. The time point was: pretreatment peripheral blood. Sample: PBMCs, taken around atezolizumab (anti-PD-L1) treatment. The V gene is TRBV6-7, the J gene TRBJ2-6, with TRBD1 matching 8 bases. TRBV6-7 is marked as an open reading frame, function uncertain. This sequence originates from a man in his fifties or sixties with urothelial cancer. As DNA, the CDR3 is TGTGCCAGCAGTTACTCCGAGCCCGGGACAGGAGATTACTCTGGGGCCAACGTCCTGACTTTC. This gives the protein CASSYSEPGTGDYSGANVLTF.